The TCR beta chain under discussion was sequenced for a study of technical replicates of blood from a handful of donors. The CDR3 is 15 amino acids. The V gene's germline CDR1 is SGHDT and CDR2 YYEEEE. With 4 bases removed from V and 0 bases from J, the gap between germline ends came to 8 bases. Clones were sequenced by immunoSEQ multiplex PCR, and TCRdb holds only the in-frame ones, with some missing. The profile shows about 49,000 clones, around 90% of them singletons. This TCR derives from a human donor in good health. Some clones in this sample may be carry-over from other donors' samples. The chain is built from TRBV5-6 and TRBJ2-6; no firm D call. The sequenced sample was PBMCs. Here the CDR3 reads CASSLRSSGANVLTF. CDR3 coding DNA: TGTGCCAGCAGCCTGCGGTCCTCTGGGGCCAACGTCCTGACTTTC.